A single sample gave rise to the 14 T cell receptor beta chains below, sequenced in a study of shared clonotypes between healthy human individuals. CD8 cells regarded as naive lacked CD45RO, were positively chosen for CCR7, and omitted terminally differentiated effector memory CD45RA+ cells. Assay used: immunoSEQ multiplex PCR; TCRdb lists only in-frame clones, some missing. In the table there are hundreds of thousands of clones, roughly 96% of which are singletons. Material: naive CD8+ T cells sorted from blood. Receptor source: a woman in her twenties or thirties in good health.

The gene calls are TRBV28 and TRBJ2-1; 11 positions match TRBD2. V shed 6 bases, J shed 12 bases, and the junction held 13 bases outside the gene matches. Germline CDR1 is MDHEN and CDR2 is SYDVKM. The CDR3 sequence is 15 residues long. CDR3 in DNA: TGTGCCAGCAGAGAACCGGGACTAGCGGTTCGACGGCAGTTCTTC. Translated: CASREPGLAVRRQFF.

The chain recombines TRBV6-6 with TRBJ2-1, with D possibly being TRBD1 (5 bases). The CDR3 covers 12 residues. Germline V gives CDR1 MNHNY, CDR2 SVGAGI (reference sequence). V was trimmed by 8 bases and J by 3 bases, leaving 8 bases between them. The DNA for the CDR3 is TGTGCCAGCGGCGACAGCTACAATGAGCAGTTCTTC. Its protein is CASGDSYNEQFF.

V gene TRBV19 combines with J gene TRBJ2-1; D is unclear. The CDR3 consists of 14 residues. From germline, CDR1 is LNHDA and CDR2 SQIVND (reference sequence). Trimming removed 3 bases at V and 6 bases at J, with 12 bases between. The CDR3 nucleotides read TGTGCCAGTAGTATCACCTCGGGTGGCAATGAGCAGTTCTTC. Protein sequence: CASSITSGGNEQFF.

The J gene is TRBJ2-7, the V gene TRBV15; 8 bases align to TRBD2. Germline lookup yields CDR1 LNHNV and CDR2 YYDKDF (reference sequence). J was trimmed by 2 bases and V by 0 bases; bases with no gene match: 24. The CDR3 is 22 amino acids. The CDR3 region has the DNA TGTGCCACCAGCAGAGAGTCCCTCTCGGAGGCCCGACGGGAGGGACAAGCCTACGAGCAGTACTTC. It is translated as CATSRESLSEARREGQAYEQYF.

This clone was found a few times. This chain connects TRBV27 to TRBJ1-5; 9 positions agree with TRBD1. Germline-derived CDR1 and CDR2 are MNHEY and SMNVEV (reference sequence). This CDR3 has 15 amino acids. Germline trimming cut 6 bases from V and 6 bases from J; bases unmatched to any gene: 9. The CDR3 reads CASRNTGGSVQPQHF. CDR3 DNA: TGTGCCAGCAGGAATACAGGGGGCTCTGTTCAGCCCCAGCATTTT.

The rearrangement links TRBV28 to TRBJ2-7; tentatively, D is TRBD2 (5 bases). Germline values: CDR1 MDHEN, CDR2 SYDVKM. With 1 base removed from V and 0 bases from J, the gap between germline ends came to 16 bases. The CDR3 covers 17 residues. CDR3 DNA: TGTGCCAGCAGTTTATCGTATGGGAGCGCAGTCTCCTACGAGCAGTACTTC. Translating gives CASSLSYGSAVSYEQYF. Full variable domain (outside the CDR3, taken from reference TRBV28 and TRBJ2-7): DVKVTQSSRYLVKRTGEKVFLECVQDMDHENMFWYRQDPGLGLRLIYFSYDVKMKEKGDIPEGYSVSREKKERFSLILESASTNQTSMYLCASSLSYGSAVSYEQYFGPGTRLTVT.

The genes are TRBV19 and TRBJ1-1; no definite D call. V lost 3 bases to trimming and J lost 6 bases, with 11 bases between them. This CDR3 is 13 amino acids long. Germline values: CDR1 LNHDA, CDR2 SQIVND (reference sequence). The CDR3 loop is CASSILGVAEAFF. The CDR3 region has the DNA TGTGCCAGTAGTATTCTGGGTGTCGCTGAAGCTTTCTTT. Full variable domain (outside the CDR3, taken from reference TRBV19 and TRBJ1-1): DGGITQSPKYLFRKEGQNVTLSCEQNLNHDAMYWYRQDPGQGLRLIYYSQIVNDFQKGDIAEGYSVSREKKESFPLTVTSAQKNPTAFYLCASSILGVAEAFFGQGTRLTVV.

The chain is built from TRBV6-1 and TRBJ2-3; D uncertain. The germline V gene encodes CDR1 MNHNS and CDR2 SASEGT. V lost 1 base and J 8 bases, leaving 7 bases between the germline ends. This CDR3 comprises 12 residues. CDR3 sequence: CASSEVDLTQYF. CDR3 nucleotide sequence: TGTGCCAGCAGTGAAGTAGACCTTACGCAGTATTTT.

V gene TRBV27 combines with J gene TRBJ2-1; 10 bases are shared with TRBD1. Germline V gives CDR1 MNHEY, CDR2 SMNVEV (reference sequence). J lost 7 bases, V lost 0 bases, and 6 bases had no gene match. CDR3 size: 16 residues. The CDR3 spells CASSLSRGTGVNEQFF. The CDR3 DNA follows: TGTGCCAGCAGTTTATCAAGGGGGACAGGGGTGAATGAGCAGTTCTTC.

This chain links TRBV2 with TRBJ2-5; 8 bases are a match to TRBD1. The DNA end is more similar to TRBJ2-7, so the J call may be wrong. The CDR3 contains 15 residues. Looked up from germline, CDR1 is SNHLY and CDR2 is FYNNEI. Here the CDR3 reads CASSETGTGPYEQYF. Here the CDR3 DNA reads TGTGCCAGCAGTGAAACCGGGACAGGTCCCTACGAGCAGTACTTC.

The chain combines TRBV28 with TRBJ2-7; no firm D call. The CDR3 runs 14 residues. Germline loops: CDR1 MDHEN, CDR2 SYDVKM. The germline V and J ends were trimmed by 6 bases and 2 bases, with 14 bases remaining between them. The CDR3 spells CASSSLESPYEQYF. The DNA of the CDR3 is TGTGCCAGCAGCTCACTCGAAAGTCCCTACGAGCAGTACTTC.

The CDR3 reads CASSVENSGANVLTF. CDR3 coding DNA: TGTGCCAGCAGTGTGGAGAACTCTGGGGCCAACGTCCTGACTTTC. The chain combines TRBV27 with TRBJ2-6; D not certain. Germline CDR1 and CDR2: MNHEY and SMNVEV (reference sequence). The length of the CDR3 is 15 residues. Trimming stripped 5 bases from V and 0 bases from J, with 8 bases between. The full variable domain, with the rest looked up from reference TRBV27 and TRBJ2-6, is EAQVTQNPRYLITVTGKKLTVTCSQNMNHEYMSWYRQDPGLGLRQIYYSMNVEVTDKGDVPEGYKVSRKEKRNFPLILESPSPNQTSLYFCASSVENSGANVLTFGAGSRLTVL.

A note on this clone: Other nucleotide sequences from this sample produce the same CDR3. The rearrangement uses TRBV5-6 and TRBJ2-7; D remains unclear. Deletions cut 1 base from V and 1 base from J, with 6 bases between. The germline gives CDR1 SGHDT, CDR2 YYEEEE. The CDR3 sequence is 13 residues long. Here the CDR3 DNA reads TGTGCCAGCAGCTTGTGGTCATCCTACGAGCAGTACTTC. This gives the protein CASSLWSSYEQYF.

CDR3 DNA: TGTGCCAGCACTCAAACGGGGGGAGTAGGTGAAGCTTTCTTT. Translating gives CASTQTGGVGEAFF. The chain links TRBV28 to TRBJ1-1; D possibly corresponds to TRBD1 (5 bases). Trimming took off 7 bases at V and 7 bases at J, with 19 bases between the two ends. Germline V CDR1 and CDR2: MDHEN, SYDVKM. This CDR3 has 14 amino acids. Supplemented by reference TRBV28 and TRBJ1-1, the full variable domain reads DVKVTQSSRYLVKRTGEKVFLECVQDMDHENMFWYRQDPGLGLRLIYFSYDVKMKEKGDIPEGYSVSREKKERFSLILESASTNQTSMYLCASTQTGGVGEAFFGQGTRLTVV.